The 32 T cell receptor beta chains listed next were all sequenced from one sample in a study of blood T cell repertoires in COVID-19 (dated by TCRdb to the early 2020s). The library was made by the immunoSEQ multiplex PCR assay. This is the immuneACCESS table as TCRdb keeps it, with only in-frame sequences that have V and J called. A part of the clones is gone; compared with another copy, unresolved V genes explain less than half, and the rest is unexplained. The sample contains 50,000 to 75,000 clones, roughly 90% of them found a single time. Approximately 1.5% of the sample rests with the top ten. Material: peripheral blood. Receptor source: a man aged 55 to 70 with acute or convalescent COVID-19.

The chain couples TRBV6-1 to TRBJ1-2, with D possibly TRBD1 on 5 matching bases. Germline values: CDR1 MNHNS, CDR2 SASEGT. V dropped 10 bases and J dropped 1 base, with 13 bases sitting between them. This CDR3 has 13 amino acids. The CDR3 protein is CATARQFNYGYTF. The DNA of the CDR3 is TGTGCCACAGCTCGACAGTTTAACTATGGCTACACCTTC.

The chain joins TRBV18 to TRBJ2-3, with D perhaps matching TRBD2 (5 bases). The CDR3 runs to 16 residues. From germline, CDR1 is KGHSH and CDR2 LQKENI. V shed 6 bases and J shed 2 bases, with 18 bases lying between them. The CDR3 reads CASSHDYQIITDTQYF. CDR3 DNA sequence: TGTGCCAGCTCCCATGACTACCAAATTATCACAGATACGCAGTATTTT.

This clone was picked up one time. The chain carries TRBV5-5 and TRBJ2-7; D is undetermined. CDR1 is SGHKS and CDR2 is YYEKEE in the germline V gene (reference sequence). CDR3 size: 11 residues. The ends were cut back, 4 bases at V and 4 bases at J, with 6 bases in the middle. This CDR3 is CASSRTYEQYF. In DNA, the CDR3 is TGTGCCAGCAGCCGAACTTACGAGCAGTACTTC.

The chain joins TRBV11-2 to TRBJ2-2; the match to TRBD2 covers 14 bases. This CDR3 is built from 18 residues. Germline values: CDR1 SGHAT, CDR2 FQNNGV. With V trimmed by 3 bases and J by 2 bases, 5 bases remained unmatched. CDR3 sequence (DNA): TGTGCCAGCAGCTTCGGACTAGCGGGGGGACTAAACACCGGGGAGCTGTTTTTT. Translated, it gives CASSFGLAGGLNTGELFF.

This sequence joins TRBV9 and TRBJ2-7; TRBD1 might be the D (6 bases). Trimming cost V 0 bases and J 3 bases, with 10 bases left between them. Germline V lookup: CDR1 SGDLS, CDR2 YYNGEE. The CDR3 is made up of 14 amino acids. This CDR3 is CASSVAQGDYEQYF. CDR3 bases: TGTGCCAGCAGCGTAGCACAGGGTGACTACGAGCAGTACTTC.

The rearrangement links TRBV18 to TRBJ1-1; D is uncertain. The CDR3 is made up of 13 amino acids. Germline CDR1 is KGHSH and CDR2 is LQKENI. V was shortened by 5 bases and J by 11 bases, with 18 bases between the two germline ends. The CDR3 nucleotides are TGTGCCAGCTCAGACTTAATGGGGAGAGAGGCTTTCTTT. It is translated as CASSDLMGREAFF.

This rearrangement joins TRBV2 to TRBJ1-1, with a possible D match to TRBD1 (5 bases). Trimming removed 5 bases at V and 0 bases at J, with 19 bases between. Germline CDR1 SNHLY, CDR2 FYNNEI. This CDR3 is 17 amino acids long. The CDR3 region has the DNA TGTGCCAGCAGTTTCCTAGGACGGGGGTCCATGAACACTGAAGCTTTCTTT. Encoded protein: CASSFLGRGSMNTEAFF.

The chain is built from TRBV2 and TRBJ1-5, with 7 bases that match TRBD1. The junction had 3 bases not matched to a gene; V was cut back by 7 bases and J by 3 bases. This CDR3 region has 13 residues. Per germline, CDR1 SNHLY and CDR2 FYNNEI. The CDR3 DNA reads as TGTGCCAGCACGGGACAGTCCAATCAGCCCCAGCATTTT. Translated, it gives CASTGQSNQPQHF.

The chain employs TRBV19 and TRBJ1-4; D unclear. From germline, CDR1 is LNHDA and CDR2 SQIVND (reference sequence). CDR3 length equals 17 residues. The V end lost 4 bases, the J end lost 7 bases, and 22 bases lay between the germline ends. This CDR3 reads CASSTPPPAGRGEKLFF. CDR3 DNA: TGTGCCAGTAGTACTCCCCCCCCAGCCGGGAGAGGTGAAAAACTGTTTTTT.

This clone was seen just once. The V gene is TRBV5-1, the J gene TRBJ1-4, with 7 bases identical to TRBD1. The length of the CDR3 is 16 residues. The J segment lost 5 bases and the V segment lost 3 bases, leaving 10 bases of the junction unmatched. CDR1 and CDR2 from the germline V gene are SGHRS and YFSETQ. This CDR3 reads CASSSTTGVGNEKLFF. CDR3 sequence (DNA): TGCGCCAGCAGCTCGACTACAGGGGTTGGGAATGAAAAACTGTTTTTT.

This clone has just a few counts. The chain links TRBV12-3 or TRBV12-4 to TRBJ1-3; D is uncertain. Trimming took off 7 bases at V and 4 bases at J, with 5 bases between the two ends. This CDR3 region has 11 residues. The CDR3 loop is CASTRGNTIYF. CDR3 coding DNA: TGTGCCAGCACGCGGGGAAACACCATATATTTT.

This rearrangement joins TRBV5-8 to TRBJ1-2; D may be TRBD1 (6 bases). Trimming left V 3 bases short and J 6 bases short, with 18 bases between. The CDR3 sequence is 15 residues long. The germline V gene has CDR1 SGHTS and CDR2 YDEGEE. The chain's CDR3 is CASSSTGYATNGYTF. CDR3 DNA: TGTGCCAGCAGCTCGACAGGATACGCAACCAATGGCTACACCTTC.

J is TRBJ2-5 and V is TRBV27; D might be TRBD2 (5 bases). V was clipped by 3 bases and J by 9 bases, with 17 bases between them. Looked up from germline, CDR1 is MNHEY and CDR2 is SMNVEV (reference sequence). The CDR3 extends over 14 amino acids. CDR3 residues: CASSFSLDPRAQYF. DNA for the CDR3: TGTGCCAGCAGTTTCTCTCTAGACCCGAGGGCCCAGTACTTC.

V usage is TRBV5-1 and J usage is TRBJ1-5, with D possibly matching TRBD1 (5 bases). The CDR3 length is 16 residues. Trimming took off 4 bases at V and 8 bases at J, with 22 bases between the two ends. The germline CDR1 and CDR2 sequences are SGHRS and YFSETQ. Written as DNA, the CDR3 is TGCGCCAGCAGCAGCGCCCCGGGACTGGTGTATGAGCCCCAGCATTTT. This encodes CASSSAPGLVYEPQHF.

The V and J genes are TRBV5-1 and TRBJ2-2; no reliable D call. The CDR3 is 12 amino acids. Germline-derived CDR1 and CDR2 are SGHRS and YFSETQ. The V gene lost 3 bases and the J gene lost 6 bases, with 6 bases spanning the gap. CDR3 amino acids: CASSSMSGELFF. The CDR3, as DNA: TGCGCCAGCAGCTCAATGTCCGGGGAGCTGTTTTTT.

The rearrangement uses TRBV3-1 (or the pseudogene TRBV3-2) and TRBJ1-1; 9 nucleotides align to TRBD1. This CDR3 has 14 amino acids. Germline V gene lookup returns CDR1 LGHDT and CDR2 YNNKEL (reference sequence). The V segment lost 2 bases and the J segment 7 bases; nucleotides outside the gene matches: 5. The CDR3 bases are TGTGCCAGCAGCCAAACACAGGGGGCGAATGAAGCTTTCTTT. As protein: CASSQTQGANEAFF.

The V and J genes are TRBV20-1 and TRBJ2-4; D is perhaps TRBD2 (6 bases). Trimming shortened V by 3 bases and J by 6 bases, and 12 bases separated the two germline ends. Germline CDR1 is DFQATT and CDR2 is SNEGSKA (reference sequence). This CDR3 contains 13 residues. CDR3 DNA sequence: TGCAGTGCTAGTTTAGCGGCTGGAAACATTCAGTACTTC. It yields the protein CSASLAAGNIQYF.

The CDR3 sequence is CATSRDPDRVTEAFF. The CDR3 nucleotides are TGTGCCACCAGCAGAGATCCGGACAGGGTGACTGAAGCTTTCTTT. The genes are TRBV15 and TRBJ1-1, with TRBD1 matching 8 bases. Germline V gene sequence: CDR1 LNHNV, CDR2 YYDKDF (reference sequence). The CDR3 spans 15 residues. Trimming took 0 bases from V and 5 from J; bases not matched to a gene: 5. Looking up the rest from reference TRBV15 and TRBJ1-1 gives the full variable domain: DAMVIQNPRYQVTQFGKPVTLSCSQTLNHNVMYWYQQKSSQAPKLLFHYYDKDFNNEADTPDNFQSRRPNTSFCFLDIRSPGLGDTAMYLCATSRDPDRVTEAFFGQGTRLTVV.

The chain has TRBV7-9 and TRBJ1-1; 7 bases line up with TRBD1. Germline V gene sequence: CDR1 SEHNR, CDR2 FQNEAQ (reference sequence). The ends lost 1 base at V and 0 bases at J; junction bases unmatched: 8. This CDR3 has 17 amino acids. The CDR3 spells CASSLVVKQGLNTEAFF. CDR3 in DNA: TGTGCCAGCAGCTTAGTGGTTAAACAGGGGTTGAACACTGAAGCTTTCTTT.

The J gene is TRBJ1-2, the V gene TRBV2; 7 bases are a match to TRBD1. V lost 6 bases and J lost 5; bases outside the gene matches: 6. The CDR3 runs 13 residues. CDR1 SNHLY and CDR2 FYNNEI come from the germline V gene. CDR3 residues: CASRISTGYGYTF. CDR3 in DNA: TGTGCCAGCAGAATATCGACAGGGTATGGCTACACCTTC.

This sequence joins TRBV11-2 and TRBJ2-7; 11 positions agree with TRBD1. Trimming took 5 bases from V and 6 from J; bases not matched to a gene: 6. Looked up from germline, CDR1 is SGHAT and CDR2 is FQNNGV. CDR3 length: 14 residues. For the CDR3, the DNA is TGTGCCAGCAGCCTTACCGGGACAGGGGGCGAGCAGTACTTC. Its protein is CASSLTGTGGEQYF.

V gene TRBV14 combines with J gene TRBJ2-1; D unclear. Germline V lookup: CDR1 SGHDN, CDR2 FVKESK. The V end lost 1 base, the J end lost 2 bases, and 15 bases lay between the germline ends. This CDR3 has 17 residues. CDR3 loop: CASSQVDWLDPYNEQFF. The CDR3 bases are TGTGCCAGCAGCCAAGTGGATTGGCTAGATCCCTACAATGAGCAGTTCTTC.

This clone was observed a handful of times. The chain employs TRBV29-1 and TRBJ1-2; D ambiguous. Germline CDR1 and CDR2: SQVTM and ANQGSEA. CDR3 length: 13 amino acids. V was pared by 1 base and J by 6 bases, with 12 bases between. CDR3 nucleotide sequence: TGCAGCGTTGAAGTTCTACCCCGGGATGGCTACACCTTC. Translation: CSVEVLPRDGYTF. Together with reference TRBV29-1 and TRBJ1-2, the CDR3 gives the full variable domain: SAVISQKPSRDICQRGTSLTIQCQVDSQVTMMFWYRQQPGQSLTLIATANQGSEATYESGFVIDKFPISRPNLTFSTLTVSNMSPEDSSIYLCSVEVLPRDGYTFGSGTRLTVV.

This rearrangement joins TRBV6-5 to TRBJ2-1, with 7 bases fitting TRBD1. The CDR3 sequence is 16 residues long. CDR1 and CDR2 from the germline V gene are MNHEY and SVGAGI. The junction had 11 bases not matched to a gene; V was cut back by 2 bases and J by 7 bases. The CDR3 nucleotides are TGTGCCAGCAGTTACCGCACAGGGGCCCTGGGAAATGAGCAGTTCTTC. As protein: CASSYRTGALGNEQFF.

The chain uses TRBV11-2 and TRBJ1-2, with 7 bases lining up with TRBD1. The CDR3 is 14 amino acids. Per the germline V gene, CDR1 is SGHAT and CDR2 is FQNNGV. The V and J ends lost 2 bases and 5 bases, in that order; junction bases with no gene match: 5. Here the CDR3 reads CASSLNPGQYGYTF. DNA for the CDR3: TGTGCCAGCAGCTTAAACCCGGGACAGTATGGCTACACCTTC.

The chain recombines TRBV6-5 with TRBJ1-5; 9 nucleotides align to TRBD1. The CDR3 runs 15 residues. Unmatched junction bases numbered 8, after V lost 6 bases and J lost 5 bases. The V gene's germline CDR1 is MNHEY and CDR2 SVGAGI. DNA for the CDR3: TGTGCCAGCAGCGTGTATGGACAGGGGTATCAGCCCCAGCATTTT. Translating gives CASSVYGQGYQPQHF.

The gene calls are TRBV3-1 (or the pseudogene TRBV3-2) and TRBJ1-2; no definite D call. CDR3 length equals 16 residues. Per germline, CDR1 LGHDT and CDR2 YNNKEL (reference sequence). Between the trimmed V and J ends, which lost 7 bases and 0 bases, there was a span of 18 bases. The CDR3 bases are TGTGCCAGCACCTCTGGGAGGCTAGGGACTAACTATGGCTACACCTTC. It yields the protein CASTSGRLGTNYGYTF.

The chain combines TRBV27 with TRBJ1-1; 7 bases align to TRBD1. Germline loops: CDR1 MNHEY, CDR2 SMNVEV (reference sequence). The V and J ends lost 2 bases and 0 bases, in that order; junction bases with no gene match: 0. This CDR3 has 14 residues. The CDR3 DNA follows: TGTGCCAGCAGTTTAACAGGGGTGAACACTGAAGCTTTCTTT. Amino acid sequence: CASSLTGVNTEAFF.

This chain's CDR3 is CASKARGGNQPQHF. Written as DNA, the CDR3 is TGCGCCAGCAAAGCCAGGGGGGGCAATCAGCCCCAGCATTTT. The V and J genes are TRBV5-1 and TRBJ1-5; 7 nucleotides agree with TRBD1. The CDR3 sequence is 14 residues long. V lost 6 bases to trimming and J lost 2 bases; unmatched junction nucleotides: 5. Germline values: CDR1 SGHRS, CDR2 YFSETQ.

The rearrangement joins TRBV29-1 to TRBJ2-7; D gene unclear. From germline, CDR1 is SQVTM and CDR2 ANQGSEA. Trimming removed 5 bases from V and 0 bases from J, with 11 bases in between. This CDR3 is 13 amino acids long. The CDR3 bases are TGCAGCGTTAAACAGAGAAACTCCTACGAGCAGTACTTC. This translates into CSVKQRNSYEQYF.

The rearrangement joins TRBV6-5 to TRBJ1-1; no clear D gene. Germline CDR1 and CDR2: MNHEY and SVGAGI. The ends were cut back, 6 bases at V and 5 bases at J, with 13 bases in the middle. CDR3 length: 13 residues. CDR3: CASRLEGNTEAFF. The CDR3, as DNA: TGTGCCAGCAGGTTGGAGGGAAATACTGAAGCTTTCTTT.

The chain employs TRBV2 and TRBJ1-1; D is perhaps TRBD1 (5 bases). Germline CDR1 reads SNHLY; CDR2 reads FYNNEI. The CDR3 length is 14 residues. Between the trimmed V and J ends, which lost 3 bases and 10 bases, there was a span of 18 bases. CDR3 residues: CASSDDSLGLRAFF. In nucleotides, the CDR3 is TGTGCCAGCAGTGACGACAGCCTAGGGCTAAGAGCTTTCTTT.